Shown below are 11 T cell receptor beta chains from a single sample sequenced in a study of post-analysis software for immune sequencing data. Unique molecular identifiers were carried by the TCR beta cDNA libraries. TCRdb reprocessed the PCR reads via MiXCR and lists one record per CDR3 protein. The sample consists of roughly 730,000 distinct CDR3 sequences, 30% of them appearing once. Study outcomes and limitations: TRBV segments more frequent in patients than in controls numbered five and included TRBV5-6, TRBV5-1 and TRBV20-1.

These receptors have no identified antigens. Material for sequencing was blood. These TCRs come from a girl aged 10 to 17 with multiple sclerosis.

The rearrangement links TRBV6-5 to TRBJ1-6, with 8 bases matching TRBD1. Trimming removed 3 bases from V and 10 bases from J; junction bases left unmatched: 23. There are 20 residues in the CDR3. Germline loops: CDR1 MNHEY, CDR2 SVGAGI. CDR3 nucleotide sequence: TGTGCCAGCAGTTATGGTCCTGCACCGCGGCAGGGGGCATTCGGATCACCCCTCCACTTT. It is translated as CASSYGPAPRQGAFGSPLHF.

The chain uses TRBV12-3 or TRBV12-4 and TRBJ2-2; D might be TRBD1 (6 bases). V was clipped by 7 bases and J by 2 bases, with 11 bases between them. This CDR3 is built from 14 residues. The CDR3 sequence: CASNKDRNTGELFF. The CDR3 DNA sequence: TGTGCCAGCAATAAGGACAGAAACACCGGGGAGCTGTTTTTT.

The sample holds a few counts of this clonotype. The V call is TRBV14, the J call TRBJ2-6; D might be TRBD1 (6 bases). Per germline, CDR1 SGHDN and CDR2 FVKESK. The CDR3 covers 18 residues. V was shortened by 4 bases and J by 0 bases, with 16 bases between the two germline ends. CDR3 protein: CASSRPGHLSSGANVLTF. The CDR3 region has the DNA TGTGCCAGCAGCCGTCCGGGACACTTGTCCTCTGGGGCCAACGTCCTGACTTTC.

The rearrangement links TRBV5-1 to TRBJ2-7; 7 bases agree with TRBD1. The CDR3 sequence is 15 residues long. Germline V gives CDR1 SGHRS, CDR2 YFSETQ. After removal of 0 bases from V and 2 bases from J, the junction contained 5 bases not matched to a gene. The CDR3, as DNA: TGCGCCAGCAGCTTGGGGCAGGGGGACCCCTACGAGCAGTACTTC. Protein product: CASSLGQGDPYEQYF.

This clonotype was counted between two and nine times. The chain has TRBV18 and TRBJ2-1; 14 bases are shared with TRBD2. The germline V gene encodes CDR1 KGHSH and CDR2 LQKENI. V gave up 2 bases and J gave up 0 bases; unmatched junction bases: 9. The CDR3 has 20 amino acids. The chain's CDR3 is CASSPNGRLAGGSSYNEQFF. CDR3 DNA sequence: TGTGCCAGCTCACCAAATGGGAGACTAGCGGGAGGGAGCTCCTACAATGAGCAGTTCTTC.

This clonotype was seen a few times. V usage is TRBV7-2 and J usage is TRBJ2-3; 12 bases map to TRBD2. V was clipped by 6 bases and J by 4 bases; unmatched bases: 5. The CDR3 runs to 15 residues. Germline CDR1 reads SGHTA; CDR2 reads FQGNSA. CDR3: CASRTGLAGSDTQYF. Here the CDR3 DNA reads TGTGCCAGCAGGACTGGACTAGCGGGGTCAGATACGCAGTATTTT.

The CDR3 reads CASSPTPRNYNEQFF. The DNA for the CDR3 is TGTGCCAGCAGCCCTACCCCCAGGAACTACAATGAGCAGTTCTTC. The chain has TRBV7-2 and TRBJ2-1; no clear D gene. Germline-derived CDR1 and CDR2 are SGHTA and FQGNSA. The CDR3 loop spans 15 amino acids. V was pared by 5 bases and J by 3 bases, with 14 bases between.

The rearrangement joins TRBV28 to TRBJ2-7; 7 bases align to TRBD1. V gave up 6 bases and J gave up 2 bases; unmatched junction bases: 10. This CDR3 comprises 15 residues. The germline V gene encodes CDR1 MDHEN and CDR2 SYDVKM. Here the CDR3 reads CASSLGPTGTYEQYF. CDR3 nucleotides: TGTGCCAGCAGCCTGGGCCCGACAGGGACCTACGAGCAGTACTTC.

This chain connects TRBV6-6 to TRBJ2-7, with D possibly being TRBD1 or TRBD2 (5 bases each). This CDR3 contains 14 residues. Between the trimmed V and J ends, which lost 6 bases and 2 bases, there was a span of 14 bases. Germline values: CDR1 MNHNY, CDR2 SVGAGI (reference sequence). CDR3 in amino acids: CASSPPGPTYEQYF. The CDR3 bases are TGTGCCAGCAGCCCCCCGGGACCCACCTACGAGCAGTACTTC.

This clonotype was seen more than once but under ten times. This chain links TRBV6-2 or TRBV6-3 with TRBJ2-7; 7 bases map to TRBD1. The CDR3 contains 13 residues. Germline loops: CDR1 MNHEY, CDR2 SVGEGT. V dropped 5 bases and J dropped 5; count of bases not matched to a gene: 6. The DNA for the CDR3 is TGTGCCAGCAGTAGGGGGCGAATAGACGAGCAGTACTTC. Its translation is CASSRGRIDEQYF.

The chain carries TRBV6-5 and TRBJ1-4, with 9 nucleotides matching TRBD1. The CDR3 spans 16 residues. Germline V gene sequence: CDR1 MNHEY, CDR2 SVGAGI. The J segment lost 3 bases and the V segment lost 7 bases, leaving 9 bases of the junction unmatched. The CDR3 DNA sequence: TGTGCCAGCACTTCCCAACAGGGGGCGGCTAATGAAAAACTGTTTTTT. It specifies CASTSQQGAANEKLFF.